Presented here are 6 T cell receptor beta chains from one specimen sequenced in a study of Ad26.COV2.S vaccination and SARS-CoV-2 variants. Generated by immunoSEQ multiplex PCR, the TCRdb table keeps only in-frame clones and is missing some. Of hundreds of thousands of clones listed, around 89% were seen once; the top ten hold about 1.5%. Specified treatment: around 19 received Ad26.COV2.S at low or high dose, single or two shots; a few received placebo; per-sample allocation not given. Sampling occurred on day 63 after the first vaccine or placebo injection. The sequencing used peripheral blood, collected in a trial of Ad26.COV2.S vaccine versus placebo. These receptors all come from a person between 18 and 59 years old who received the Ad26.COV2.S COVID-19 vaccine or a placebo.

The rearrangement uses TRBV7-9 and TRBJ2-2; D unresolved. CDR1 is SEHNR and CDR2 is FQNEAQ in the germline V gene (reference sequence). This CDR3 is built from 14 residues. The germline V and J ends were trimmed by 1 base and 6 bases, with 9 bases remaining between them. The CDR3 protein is CASSLGWAAGELFF. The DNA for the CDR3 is TGTGCCAGCAGCTTAGGTTGGGCCGCCGGGGAGCTGTTTTTT.

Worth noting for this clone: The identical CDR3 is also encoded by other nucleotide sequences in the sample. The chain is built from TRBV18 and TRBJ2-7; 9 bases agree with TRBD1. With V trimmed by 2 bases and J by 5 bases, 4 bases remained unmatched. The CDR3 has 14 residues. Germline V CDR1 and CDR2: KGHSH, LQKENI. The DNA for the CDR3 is TGTGCCAGCTCACCATGGGACAGGGACCACGAGCAGTACTTC. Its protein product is CASSPWDRDHEQYF.

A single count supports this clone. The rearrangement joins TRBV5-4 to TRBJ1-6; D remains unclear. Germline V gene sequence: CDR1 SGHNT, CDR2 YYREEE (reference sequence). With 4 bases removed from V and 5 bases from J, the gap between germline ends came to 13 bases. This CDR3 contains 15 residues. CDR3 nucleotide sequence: TGTGCCAGCAGCCTCGACCCCAACCATAATTCACCCCTCCACTTT. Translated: CASSLDPNHNSPLHF. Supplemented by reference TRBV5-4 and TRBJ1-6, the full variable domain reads ETGVTQSPTHLIKTRGQQVTLRCSSQSGHNTVSWYQQALGQGPQFIFQYYREEENGRGNFPPRFSGLQFPNYSSELNVNALELDDSALYLCASSLDPNHNSPLHFGNGTRLTVT.

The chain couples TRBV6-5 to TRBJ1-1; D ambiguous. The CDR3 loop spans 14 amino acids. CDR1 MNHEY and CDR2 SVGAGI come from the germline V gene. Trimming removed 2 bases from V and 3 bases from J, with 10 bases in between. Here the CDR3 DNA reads TGTGCCAGCAGTTACCGCGTAGAGTACACTGAAGCTTTCTTT. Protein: CASSYRVEYTEAFF.

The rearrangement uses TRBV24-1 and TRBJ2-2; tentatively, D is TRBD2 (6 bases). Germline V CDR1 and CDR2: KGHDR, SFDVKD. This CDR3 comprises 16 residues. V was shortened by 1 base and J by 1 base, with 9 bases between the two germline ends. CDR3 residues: CATSDFRLVNTGELFF. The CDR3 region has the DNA TGTGCCACCAGTGATTTCCGACTAGTGAACACCGGGGAGCTGTTTTTT.

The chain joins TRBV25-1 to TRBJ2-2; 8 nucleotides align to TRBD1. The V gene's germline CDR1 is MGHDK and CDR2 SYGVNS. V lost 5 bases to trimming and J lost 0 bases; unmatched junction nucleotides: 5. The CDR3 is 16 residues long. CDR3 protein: CASSRRDRTNTGELFF. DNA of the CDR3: TGTGCCAGCAGTCGCCGGGACAGGACGAACACCGGGGAGCTGTTTTTT.